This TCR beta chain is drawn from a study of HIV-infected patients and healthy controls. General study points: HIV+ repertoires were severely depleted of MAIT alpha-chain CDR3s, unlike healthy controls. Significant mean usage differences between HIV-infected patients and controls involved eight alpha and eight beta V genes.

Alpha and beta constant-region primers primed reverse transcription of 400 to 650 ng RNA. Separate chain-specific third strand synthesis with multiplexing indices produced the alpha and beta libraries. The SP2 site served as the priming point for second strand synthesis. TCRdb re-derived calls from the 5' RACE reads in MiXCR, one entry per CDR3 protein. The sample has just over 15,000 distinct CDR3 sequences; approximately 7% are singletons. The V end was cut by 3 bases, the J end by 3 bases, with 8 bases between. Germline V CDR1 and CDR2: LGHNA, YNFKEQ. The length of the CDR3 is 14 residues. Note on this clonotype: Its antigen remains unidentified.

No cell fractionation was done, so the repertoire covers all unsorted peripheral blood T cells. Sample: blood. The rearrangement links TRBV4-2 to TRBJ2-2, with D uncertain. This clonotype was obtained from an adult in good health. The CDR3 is CASSQGHDTGELFF. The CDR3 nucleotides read TGTGCCAGCAGCCAGGGTCATGACACCGGGGAGCTGTTTTTT.